This T cell receptor (beta chain) came from a study of cytomegalovirus exposure and HLA in healthy donors. The study's findings and limits: Later genetic work tied a missense DCLRE1C variant to beta-chain V and J trimming. As a later analysis showed, several of the most significant clusters appeared to be linked to common viral pathogens. Prior analysis indicated that the majority of TCR beta V segments exhibited productivity approximately 90% or approximately 30% of the time.

The study sampled nominally healthy donors, though unrecorded immune exposures were likely. About this clone: Its specificity is unknown.

V was shortened by 1 base and J by 8 bases, with 13 bases between the two germline ends. The CDR3 consists of 14 residues. Germline CDR1 is SGHRS and CDR2 is YFSETQ. PCR used 60 Vbeta primers and 13 Jbeta primers. Clones were read by immunoSEQ multiplex PCR, and TCRdb kept only the in-frame ones, dropping some. The sample includes about 140,000 clones, 73% of them seen just once. The gene calls are TRBV5-1 and TRBJ2-4, with D perhaps matching TRBD1 (6 bases). Input material: PBMCs. This clonotype was sampled from a woman between 40 and 50 years old in good health and CMV-seronegative. CDR3 loop: CASSLTAEGDIQYF. The CDR3 region has the DNA TGCGCCAGCAGCTTGACAGCCGAGGGGGACATTCAGTACTTC.